This T cell receptor (beta chain) was sequenced during a study of Graves' ophthalmopathy and Graves' hyperthyroidism. This clonotype occurred many times. Its antigen remains unidentified. Overall study results and limits: A 13-signature model separated ophthalmopathy from stable hyperthyroidism, around 90% sensitivity, about 81% specificity.

The CDR3 contains 13 residues. With 0 bases removed from V and 7 bases from J, the gap between germline ends came to 9 bases. Researchers took RNA transcripts and amplified TCR beta CDR3 regions from them. The authors performed first-round RT-PCR with HTBI primers and then a second-round multiplex PCR. TCRdb re-called the multiplex PCR reads through MiXCR, storing one row per CDR3 protein. In the table there are fewer than 600,000 distinct CDR3 sequences, 14% of which are singletons. The J gene is TRBJ1-2, the V gene TRBV12-3 or TRBV12-4; D unresolved. The sample comprised blood. This TCR was sampled from a woman in her 30s with Graves' ophthalmopathy. CDR3 protein: CASSLARVAGYTF. CDR3 in DNA: TGTGCCAGCAGTTTAGCGAGGGTGGCTGGCTACACCTTC.